Given below is one T cell receptor beta chain in context. These data are taken from a study of blood T cell repertoires in COVID-19. V lost 0 bases to trimming and J lost 4 bases, with 16 bases between them. The CDR3 totals 16 residues. In germline, CDR1 is LGHDT, CDR2 YNNKEL (reference sequence). Profiled with immunoSEQ multiplex PCR; TCRdb holds only in-frame clones, not every one. The table has about 400,000 clones, 80% to 90% seen once; the top ten hold 1.2%. The source of this sequence is a man aged 40-50 years with acute or convalescent COVID-19. Source material: peripheral blood. The rearrangement links TRBV3-1 (or the pseudogene TRBV3-2) to TRBJ2-7; weak D call: TRBD2 (7 bases). Here the CDR3 reads CASSQDSREGGYEQYF. The CDR3 DNA follows: TGTGCCAGCAGCCAAGATAGTAGGGAGGGGGGGTACGAGCAGTACTTC.